The 16 T cell receptor beta chains in this list originate from one sample, sequenced in a study of CD8 T cells in ankylosing spondylitis. In TCRdb, the 5' RACE reads were re-called with MiXCR into one record per CDR3 protein. The data hold under 450,000 distinct CDR3 sequences, with roughly 22% observed a single time. The sequencing input was blood, either unsorted or a sorted T cell fraction (not recorded which). Receptor source: a male donor with ankylosing spondylitis or in good health (not recorded which).

Only a few counts were recorded for this clonotype. The rearrangement uses TRBV25-1 and TRBJ2-7, with D perhaps matching TRBD2 (6 bases). CDR3 length: 12 amino acids. Trimming stripped 4 bases from V and 3 bases from J, with 7 bases between. The germline gives CDR1 MGHDK, CDR2 SYGVNS. The CDR3 DNA reads TGTGCCAGCAGTGGGGGAGGCTACGAGCAGTACTTC. It encodes CASSGGGYEQYF.

This clonotype was observed a handful of times. This rearrangement joins TRBV29-1 to TRBJ2-7; D gene ambiguous. The V gene lost 0 bases and the J gene lost 5 bases, with 8 bases spanning the gap. The length of the CDR3 is 12 residues. Germline V gene data show CDR1 as SQVTM and CDR2 as ANQGSEA. CDR3 DNA: TGCAGCGTTGAAGACAACGAGAACGAGCAGTACTTC. Protein: CSVEDNENEQYF.

The chain joins TRBV20-1 to TRBJ2-7; TRBD2 is a possible D gene (5 bases). Germline CDR1 reads DFQATT; CDR2 reads SNEGSKA (reference sequence). This CDR3 comprises 14 residues. Between the trimmed V and J ends, which lost 0 bases and 2 bases, there was a span of 11 bases. In nucleotides, the CDR3 is TGCAGTGCTAGAGATTTGGAGGCAACCTACGAGCAGTACTTC. Translation: CSARDLEATYEQYF.

This clonotype turned up a few times. V gene TRBV4-1 combines with J gene TRBJ2-1, with 7 bases identical to TRBD2. Germline assignment: CDR1 MGHRA and CDR2 YSYEKL. This CDR3 has 17 amino acids. V was clipped by 1 base and J by 6 bases; unmatched bases: 12. This CDR3 reads CASSQAPPSGVSNEQFF. The CDR3 bases are TGCGCCAGCAGCCAAGCTCCCCCGAGCGGGGTTAGCAATGAGCAGTTCTTC.

The V gene is TRBV12-3 or TRBV12-4, the J gene TRBJ2-2; TRBD1 or TRBD2 may be the D gene (5 bases each). CDR3 length: 16 residues. V lost 2 bases to trimming and J lost 3 bases, with 13 bases between them. In DNA form, the CDR3 reads TGTGCCAGCAGTTTAATTTGGGACCAGGACACCGGGGAGCTGTTTTTT. As protein: CASSLIWDQDTGELFF.

This clonotype was seen more than once but under ten times. The chain has TRBV5-1 and TRBJ2-7, with D tentatively TRBD2 (5 bases). Germline assignment: CDR1 SGHRS and CDR2 YFSETQ. The germline V and J ends were trimmed by 0 bases and 1 base, with 20 bases remaining between them. The CDR3 spans 18 residues. DNA of the CDR3: TGCGCCAGCAGCTTGGATACGGGGATGGTCACCCCTTCCTACGAGCAGTACTTC. This codes for CASSLDTGMVTPSYEQYF.

The genes are TRBV3-1 and TRBJ2-7; D is unresolved. Germline values: CDR1 LGHDT, CDR2 YNNKEL (reference sequence). CDR3 length: 14 amino acids. V was trimmed by 3 bases and J by 6 bases, leaving 15 bases between them. The CDR3 DNA reads as TGTGCCAGCAGCCATGCGGCCGGGTGGTCCGAGCAGTACTTC. It codes for CASSHAAGWSEQYF.

The table lists this clonotype with a few counts. The rearrangement joins TRBV23-1 to TRBJ2-7; D is ambiguous. TRBV23-1 carries the ORF label, with uncertain function. The CDR3 sequence is 12 residues long. The ends were cut back, 8 bases at V and 3 bases at J, with 11 bases in the middle. CDR3 coding DNA: TGCGCCAGCGGACCCGTAAACTACGAGCAGTACTTC. Its protein product is CASGPVNYEQYF.

This clonotype was recorded a few times. The chain combines TRBV20-1 with TRBJ2-5, with unresolved D. Trimming cost V 0 bases and J 5 bases, with 16 bases left between them. This CDR3 comprises 15 residues. Germline values: CDR1 DFQATT, CDR2 SNEGSKA (reference sequence). CDR3 sequence (DNA): TGCAGTGCTAGAGATGTCGGAGACTCCTTGGAGACCCAGTACTTC. It translates to CSARDVGDSLETQYF.

V and J are TRBV20-1 and TRBJ2-7, with D possibly being TRBD1 (6 bases). Germline assignment: CDR1 DFQATT and CDR2 SNEGSKA (reference sequence). V was cut by 6 bases and J by 0 bases, with 18 bases left in between. The CDR3 consists of 15 residues. The CDR3, as DNA: TGCAGTGCAGCCCGGACAGCCCTTAGCTCCTACGAGCAGTACTTC. It translates to CSAARTALSSYEQYF.

This clonotype was detected many times. The rearrangement links TRBV12-3 or TRBV12-4 to TRBJ2-2; D perhaps matches TRBD1 (5 bases). Trimming took 2 bases from V and 4 from J, leaving 11 bases between them. The CDR3 length is 15 residues. The CDR3 reads CASSLPGQLTGELFF. CDR3 bases: TGTGCCAGCAGTTTACCAGGGCAGCTCACCGGGGAGCTGTTTTTT.

This clonotype was seen only a few times. This rearrangement joins TRBV20-1 to TRBJ2-7; possible D gene TRBD1, 6 bases. V was trimmed by 6 bases and J by 3 bases, leaving 21 bases between them. Germline lookup yields CDR1 DFQATT and CDR2 SNEGSKA (reference sequence). This CDR3 contains 15 residues. CDR3 protein: CSATYLGQTVYEQYF. The CDR3, as DNA: TGCAGTGCCACATACTTGGGACAAACGGTCTACGAGCAGTACTTC.

This clonotype was picked up a small number of times. The chain is built from TRBV5-6 and TRBJ2-7; the match to TRBD1 covers 9 bases. The CDR3 totals 14 residues. CDR1 and CDR2 (germline): SGHDT, YYEEEE. V was pared by 4 bases and J by 4 bases, with 6 bases of the junction left unmatched. The CDR3 nucleotides read TGTGCCAGCAGCCAAACCGGGACAGGGTACGAGCAGTACTTC. Protein: CASSQTGTGYEQYF.

This clonotype showed up just a few times. The CDR3 nucleotides read TGTGCCATCAGAGGCGGGACAGGGGGACTAAGCACCGGGGAGCTGTTTTTT. Translation gives CAIRGGTGGLSTGELFF. The chain uses TRBV10-3 and TRBJ2-2; 11 nucleotides agree with TRBD1. CDR3 length: 17 amino acids. Germline CDR1 reads ENHRY; CDR2 reads SYGVKD. V shed 6 bases, J shed 4 bases, and the junction held 10 bases outside the gene matches.

The chain combines TRBV2 with TRBJ2-3; D tentatively reads TRBD1 or TRBD2 (5 bases each). The V end lost 6 bases, the J end lost 0 bases, and 22 bases lay between the germline ends. Germline lookup yields CDR1 SNHLY and CDR2 FYNNEI. CDR3 length: 18 residues. The CDR3 sequence is CASRGPKGTPDSTDTQYF. CDR3 DNA sequence: TGTGCCAGCAGAGGACCAAAAGGGACCCCGGATAGCACAGATACGCAGTATTTT.

This clonotype has more than one count but fewer than ten. V usage is TRBV10-3 and J usage is TRBJ2-3; D is undetermined. Germline CDR1 reads ENHRY; CDR2 reads SYGVKD. Trimming cost V 3 bases and J 2 bases, with 6 bases left between them. CDR3 length equals 13 residues. CDR3 bases: TGTGCCATCAGTGACTTGTACACAGATACGCAGTATTTT. This sequence encodes CAISDLYTDTQYF.